This T cell receptor (beta chain) was obtained from a study of read filtering for tumor transcriptome and immune sequencing. Whole-study context: The cohort had over 16 men and around 15 women aged roughly 47 to 80, mean about 66 years. By R-ISS, stages I, II and III held roughly 8, 15 and 7 patients.

With 2 bases removed from V and 1 base from J, the gap between germline ends came to 6 bases. Germline assignment: CDR1 MNHEY and CDR2 SVGEGT. CDR3 length: 15 amino acids. The library was built from about 400 ng RNA with molecular barcoded adaptors for alpha/delta and beta/gamma chains. TCRdb reanalysed the reads using MiXCR and keeps one entry per CDR3 protein. The table has tens of thousands of distinct CDR3 sequences, roughly 20% seen once. This clonotype came up many times. Its antigen remains unknown. General study findings and limits: IR-seq captured clonotypes deeper and more reliably than RNA-seq. Single-read clonotypes: around 81% of IR-seq clonotypes (around 3.5% of reads), 74.6% of RNA-seq clonotypes (around 48% of reads).

This TCR derives from a donor aged 40 or older with multiple myeloma. The chain is built from TRBV6-2 or TRBV6-3 and TRBJ2-6, with unresolved D. Sequenced: a population of CD138-negative cells sorted from bone marrow. The CDR3 DNA follows: TGTGCCAGCAGTTACACTCCTTCTGGGGCCAACGTCCTGACTTTC. Translation gives CASSYTPSGANVLTF.